This is a list of T cell receptor beta chains from one sample in a study of T cell repertoires in cytomegalovirus infection. From the reads, TCRdb called clonotypes with MiXCR, one entry per CDR3 protein. The sample includes about 360,000 distinct CDR3 sequences, around 18% of them seen just once. The sequenced sample consisted of PBMCs. The receptors originated from a human donor in good health (CMV status not recorded). Some clones in this sample may be carry-over from other donors' samples. The CDR3 runs from the conserved cysteine through the conserved F or W. Fields, in order: V gene, J gene, D gene, clone size, CDR3 protein, CDR3 DNA. D genes are given only for firm matches. Expanded clones are given a class, and other clones once, few, many or no size at all.

V gene: TRBV29-1; J gene: TRBJ2-1; D gene: -; clone size: -; CDR3 protein: CSGGSSLDNEQFF; CDR3 DNA: TGCAGCGGGGGGAGCTCCCTCGACAATGAGCAGTTCTTC
V gene: TRBV2; J gene: TRBJ2-1; D gene: TRBD2; clone size: -; CDR3 protein: CASSEEAGGYNEQFF; CDR3 DNA: TGTGCCAGCAGTGAAGAGGCGGGGGGGTACAATGAGCAGTTCTTC
V gene: TRBV19; J gene: TRBJ2-7; D gene: -; clone size: -; CDR3 protein: CASSNGLPLGGSSYEQYF; CDR3 DNA: TGTGCCAGTAGTAACGGTCTCCCCTTGGGAGGTAGCTCCTACGAGCAGTACTTC
V gene: TRBV7-6; J gene: TRBJ2-1; D gene: -; clone size: -; CDR3 protein: CASSLVAAGGNEQFF; CDR3 DNA: TGTGCCAGCAGCTTAGTAGCGGCAGGGGGTAATGAGCAGTTCTTC
V gene: TRBV6-5; J gene: TRBJ2-3; D gene: TRBD1; clone size: -; CDR3 protein: CASSRTGTDTQYF; CDR3 DNA: TGTGCCAGCAGTCGGACAGGGACAGATACGCAGTATTTT
V gene: TRBV7-2; J gene: TRBJ2-5; D gene: -; clone size: many; CDR3 protein: CASSPTRGVQETQYF; CDR3 DNA: TGTGCCAGCAGCCCCACCCGCGGGGTCCAAGAGACCCAGTACTTC
V gene: TRBV6-1; J gene: TRBJ2-7; D gene: -; clone size: few; CDR3 protein: CASSHSGFAHF; CDR3 DNA: TGTGCCAGCAGTCACTCCGGATTTGCGCACTTC
V gene: TRBV7-6; J gene: TRBJ2-3; D gene: TRBD2; clone size: few; CDR3 protein: CASSRRAGAAGDTQYF; CDR3 DNA: TGTGCCAGCAGCCGGAGAGCGGGGGCGGCAGGAGATACGCAGTATTTT
V gene: TRBV7-2; J gene: TRBJ2-2; D gene: -; clone size: -; CDR3 protein: CASSLESGLNTGELFF; CDR3 DNA: TGTGCCAGCAGCTTAGAGTCGGGACTTAACACCGGGGAGCTGTTTTTT
V gene: TRBV7-2; J gene: TRBJ1-5; D gene: -; clone size: many; CDR3 protein: CASSLKGDQPQHF; CDR3 DNA: TGTGCCAGCAGCTTAAAGGGCGATCAGCCCCAGCATTTT
V gene: TRBV7-2; J gene: TRBJ2-2; D gene: -; clone size: -; CDR3 protein: CASTQTGTSNTGELFF; CDR3 DNA: TGTGCCAGCACCCAAACCGGGACCTCGAACACCGGGGAGCTGTTTTTT
V gene: TRBV29-1; J gene: TRBJ2-3; D gene: -; clone size: few; CDR3 protein: CSVETTSTDTQYF; CDR3 DNA: TGCAGCGTAGAGACAACTAGCACAGATACGCAGTATTTT
V gene: TRBV7-9; J gene: TRBJ2-7; D gene: -; clone size: -; CDR3 protein: CASSLTTGEQYF; CDR3 DNA: TGTGCCAGCAGCTTAACGACAGGCGAGCAGTACTTC
V gene: TRBV24-1; J gene: TRBJ1-2; D gene: -; clone size: few; CDR3 protein: CATSDPGHPGDGYTF; CDR3 DNA: TGTGCCACCAGTGATCCGGGACACCCTGGCGATGGCTACACCTTC
V gene: TRBV7-2; J gene: TRBJ1-2; D gene: -; clone size: many; CDR3 protein: CASSPGQLYGYTF; CDR3 DNA: TGTGCCAGCAGCCCAGGACAGCTCTATGGCTACACCTTC
V gene: TRBV13; J gene: TRBJ1-3; D gene: -; clone size: -; CDR3 protein: CASSSRGARNTIYF; CDR3 DNA: TGTGCCAGCAGCAGCCGCGGGGCCCGAAACACCATATATTTT
V gene: TRBV19; J gene: TRBJ1-3; D gene: -; clone size: few; CDR3 protein: CASSIGTASGNTIYF; CDR3 DNA: TGTGCCAGTAGTATCGGGACGGCCTCTGGAAACACCATATATTTT
V gene: TRBV7-2; J gene: TRBJ2-7; D gene: TRBD2; clone size: -; CDR3 protein: CASSPSGGEQYF; CDR3 DNA: TGTGCCAGCAGCCCCTCGGGGGGGGAGCAGTACTTC
V gene: TRBV6-1; J gene: TRBJ1-4; D gene: TRBD1; clone size: -; CDR3 protein: CASSSGQETATNEKLFF; CDR3 DNA: TGTGCCAGCAGTTCAGGACAGGAGACTGCAACTAATGAAAAACTGTTTTTT
V gene: TRBV11-2; J gene: TRBJ2-2; D gene: TRBD1; clone size: few; CDR3 protein: CASSNLKTGLTGELFF; CDR3 DNA: TGTGCCAGCAGCAATCTGAAGACAGGGTTGACCGGGGAGCTGTTTTTT
V gene: TRBV7-2; J gene: TRBJ1-5; D gene: TRBD1; clone size: few; CDR3 protein: CASSPTGGGGNQPQHF; CDR3 DNA: TGTGCCAGCAGCCCAACAGGGGGCGGTGGCAATCAGCCCCAGCATTTT
V gene: TRBV7-2; J gene: TRBJ2-7; D gene: -; clone size: few; CDR3 protein: CASSLLPLGGEQYF; CDR3 DNA: TGTGCCAGCAGCTTATTACCCCTGGGGGGAGAGCAGTACTTC
V gene: TRBV7-2; J gene: TRBJ2-7; D gene: TRBD2; clone size: few; CDR3 protein: CASSSPWTSGTYEQYF; CDR3 DNA: TGTGCCAGCAGCTCACCCTGGACTAGCGGAACCTACGAGCAGTACTTC
V gene: TRBV10-3; J gene: TRBJ2-5; D gene: -; clone size: many; CDR3 protein: CAIRTKAGSETQYF; CDR3 DNA: TGTGCCATCCGGACCAAAGCGGGTTCTGAGACCCAGTACTTC
V gene: TRBV7-2; J gene: TRBJ1-5; D gene: -; clone size: -; CDR3 protein: CASSFLPREDQPQHF; CDR3 DNA: TGTGCCAGCAGCTTCCTCCCCCGCGAGGATCAGCCCCAGCATTTT
V gene: TRBV7-8; J gene: TRBJ2-6; D gene: -; clone size: many; CDR3 protein: CASSPKSGANVLTF; CDR3 DNA: TGTGCCAGCAGCCCTAAATCTGGGGCCAACGTCCTGACTTTC
V gene: TRBV10-3; J gene: TRBJ2-2; D gene: -; clone size: few; CDR3 protein: CAISESSTGELFF; CDR3 DNA: TGTGCCATCAGTGAGTCTTCCACCGGGGAGCTGTTTTTT
V gene: TRBV12-3/TRBV12-4; J gene: TRBJ2-2; D gene: -; clone size: few; CDR3 protein: CASTLPGKAPGELFF; CDR3 DNA: TGTGCCAGCACCCTGCCAGGGAAAGCCCCCGGGGAGCTGTTTTTT
V gene: TRBV28; J gene: TRBJ1-2; D gene: TRBD1; clone size: -; CDR3 protein: CASNPLGQGVFYGYTF; CDR3 DNA: TGTGCCAGCAATCCCCTCGGACAGGGGGTTTTCTATGGCTACACCTTC
V gene: TRBV6-6; J gene: TRBJ2-3; D gene: -; clone size: many; CDR3 protein: CASSTTDTQYF; CDR3 DNA: TGTGCCAGCAGTACCACAGATACGCAGTATTTT
V gene: TRBV7-9; J gene: TRBJ2-7; D gene: -; clone size: many; CDR3 protein: CASSLMDGTYEQYF; CDR3 DNA: TGTGCCAGCAGCTTAATGGACGGGACCTACGAGCAGTACTTC
V gene: TRBV24-1; J gene: TRBJ2-1; D gene: -; clone size: many; CDR3 protein: CATSDKSPGRNVRTFNEQFF; CDR3 DNA: TGTGCCACCAGTGATAAGTCCCCGGGACGCAACGTGAGGACTTTCAATGAGCAGTTCTTC
V gene: TRBV23-1; J gene: TRBJ2-5; D gene: -; clone size: few; CDR3 protein: CASSQSVRVQETQYF; CDR3 DNA: TGCGCCAGCAGTCAATCGGTCAGGGTACAAGAGACCCAGTACTTC
V gene: TRBV7-6; J gene: TRBJ2-3; D gene: -; clone size: many; CDR3 protein: CASSLYQGVGDTQYF; CDR3 DNA: TGTGCCAGCAGCTTATACCAGGGTGTTGGAGATACGCAGTATTTT
V gene: TRBV11-3; J gene: TRBJ2-2; D gene: TRBD2; clone size: few; CDR3 protein: CASRGSGGPGELFF; CDR3 DNA: TGTGCCAGCAGAGGTAGCGGGGGGCCTGGGGAGCTGTTTTTT
V gene: TRBV12-3/TRBV12-4; J gene: TRBJ2-3; D gene: TRBD1; clone size: many; CDR3 protein: CASSGPRTGITDTQYF; CDR3 DNA: TGTGCCAGCAGTGGGCCCCGGACAGGGATTACAGATACGCAGTATTTT
V gene: TRBV10-3; J gene: TRBJ2-1; D gene: -; clone size: few; CDR3 protein: CAISEGGYNEQFF; CDR3 DNA: TGTGCCATCAGTGAAGGAGGGTACAATGAGCAGTTCTTC
V gene: TRBV20-1; J gene: TRBJ1-6; D gene: -; clone size: -; CDR3 protein: CSVPGGLNPSSYNSPLHF; CDR3 DNA: TGCAGTGTCCCGGGGGGCCTTAACCCGAGCTCCTATAATTCACCCCTCCACTTT
V gene: TRBV7-2; J gene: TRBJ1-1; D gene: TRBD1; clone size: many; CDR3 protein: CASSLASWTGKEAFF; CDR3 DNA: TGTGCCAGCAGCTTAGCGTCCTGGACAGGGAAGGAAGCTTTCTTT
V gene: TRBV6-5; J gene: TRBJ2-5; D gene: TRBD2; clone size: few; CDR3 protein: CASSYRSSGSIETQYF; CDR3 DNA: TGTGCCAGCAGTTACAGGTCTAGCGGGAGCATCGAGACCCAGTACTTC
V gene: TRBV7-8; J gene: TRBJ1-1; D gene: -; clone size: many; CDR3 protein: CASSLGGGGAIEAFF; CDR3 DNA: TGTGCCAGCAGCTTAGGTGGAGGGGGGGCCATTGAAGCTTTCTTT
V gene: TRBV5-4; J gene: TRBJ2-3; D gene: -; clone size: -; CDR3 protein: CASSMGAPDTQYF; CDR3 DNA: TGTGCCAGCAGCATGGGCGCCCCGGATACGCAGTATTTT
V gene: TRBV7-8; J gene: TRBJ1-2; D gene: -; clone size: few; CDR3 protein: CASSSLGFIRQVRGYTF; CDR3 DNA: TGTGCCAGCAGCTCACTCGGTTTTATCCGGCAGGTTAGGGGCTACACCTTC
V gene: TRBV5-6; J gene: TRBJ1-2; D gene: TRBD1; clone size: -; CDR3 protein: CASSRTGRNYGYTF; CDR3 DNA: TGTGCCAGCAGCCGGACAGGGAGGAACTATGGCTACACCTTC